This T cell receptor beta chain is from a study of blood T cell repertoires in COVID-19. Background on the study: The United States, Italy and Spain provided the acute and convalescent COVID-19 samples.

In the original analysis: Amplifying reference gene primers gave estimates of nucleated cell counts. Generated by immunoSEQ multiplex PCR, the TCRdb table keeps only in-frame clones and is missing some. The DNA was the basis for D and trimming; V, J and clone size are from that table. The table has around 180,000 clones, almost 80% seen once; the top ten hold 17%. This CDR3 spans 16 amino acids. CDR1 is MNHEY, CDR2 SVGAGI, per germline. V lost 0 bases, J lost 4 bases, and 14 bases lay in between. This clone was counted a single time. The chain carries TRBV6-5 and TRBJ2-3; no clear D. This sequence was found in a man aged 55 to 70 with active or convalescent COVID-19. Sequencing was performed on peripheral blood. The CDR3 reads CASSYSMGLYADTQYF. The CDR3 nucleotides read TGTGCCAGCAGTTACTCGATGGGCCTGTACGCAGATACGCAGTATTTT.